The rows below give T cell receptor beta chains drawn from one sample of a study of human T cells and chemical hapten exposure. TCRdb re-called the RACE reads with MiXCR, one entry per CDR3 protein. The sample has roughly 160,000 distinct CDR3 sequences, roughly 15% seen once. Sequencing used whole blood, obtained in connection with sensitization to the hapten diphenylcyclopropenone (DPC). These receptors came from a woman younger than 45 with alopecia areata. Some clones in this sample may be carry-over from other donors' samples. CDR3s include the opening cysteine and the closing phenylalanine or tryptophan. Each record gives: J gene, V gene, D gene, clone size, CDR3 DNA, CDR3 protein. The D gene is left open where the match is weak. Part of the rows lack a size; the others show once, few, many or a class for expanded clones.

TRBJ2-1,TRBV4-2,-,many,TGTGCCAGCAGCCAAGCGCCAGGAACCTACAATGAGCAGTTCTTC,CASSQAPGTYNEQFF
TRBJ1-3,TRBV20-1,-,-,TGCAGTGCTAGCGTAGCATCCTCTGGAAACACCATATATTTT,CSASVASSGNTIYF
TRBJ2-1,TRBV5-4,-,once,TGTGCCAGCAGCTTGGGCCCACTAGAGGGCGAGCAGTTCTTC,CASSLGPLEGEQFF
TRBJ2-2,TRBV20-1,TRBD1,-,TGCAGTGCCCTGGGACAGCCGACCGGGGAGCTGTTTTTT,CSALGQPTGELFF
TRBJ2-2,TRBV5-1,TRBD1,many,TGCGCCAGCAGCCCGGGACAGGGGTTCACCGGGGAGCTGTTTTTT,CASSPGQGFTGELFF
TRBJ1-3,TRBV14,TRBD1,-,TGTGCCAGCAGCCAAAGGACAGGGTTCGGAAACACCATATATTTT,CASSQRTGFGNTIYF
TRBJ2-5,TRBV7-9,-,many,TGTGCCAGCAGCCCTCTTGAGACCCAGTACTTC,CASSPLETQYF
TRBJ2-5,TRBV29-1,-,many,TGCAGCGTTGCCCAAGAGACCCAGTACTTC,CSVAQETQYF
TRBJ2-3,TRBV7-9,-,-,TGTGCCAGCAGCTTTATGGGGACGACAGATACGCAGTATTTT,CASSFMGTTDTQYF
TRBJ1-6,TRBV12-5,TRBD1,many,TGTGCTAGTGGTTCCGGACAGGGGAATAATTCACCCCTCCACTTT,CASGSGQGNNSPLHF
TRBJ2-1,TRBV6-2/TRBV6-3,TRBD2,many,TGTGCCAGCAGTCGGGGGACTAGCGGGAGTGGCAATGAGCAGTTCTTC,CASSRGTSGSGNEQFF
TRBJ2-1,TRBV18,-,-,TGTGCCAGCTCACCATTCAGACACGGGCTTAGCTCCTACAATGAGCAGTTCTTC,CASSPFRHGLSSYNEQFF
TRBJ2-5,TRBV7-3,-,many,TGTGCCAGCAGCGAACAGACAGGAGGTCCCCAGTACTTC,CASSEQTGGPQYF
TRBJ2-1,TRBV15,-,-,TGTGCCACCAGCAGAGCGCAGGACGGAGGAGGTGAGCAGTTCTTC,CATSRAQDGGGEQFF
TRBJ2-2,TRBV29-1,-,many,TGCAGCGTTGAGTTCAGGGGTAGCACCGGGGAGCTGTTTTTT,CSVEFRGSTGELFF
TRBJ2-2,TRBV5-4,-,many,TGTGCCAGCAGCTTGGATTACAGGGTCACCGGGGAGCTGTTTTTT,CASSLDYRVTGELFF
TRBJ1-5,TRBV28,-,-,TGTGCCAGCAGTTCTCGACAGGTGGGAAATCAGCCCCAGCATTTT,CASSSRQVGNQPQHF
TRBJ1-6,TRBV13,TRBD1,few,TGTGCCAGCAGCACCAGACAGGGGAGCTCCTATAATTCACCCCTCCACTTT,CASSTRQGSSYNSPLHF
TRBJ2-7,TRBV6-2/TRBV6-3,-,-,TGTGCCAGCAGCGCACCGGGCGATCTACGAGAGCAGTACTTC,CASSAPGDLREQYF
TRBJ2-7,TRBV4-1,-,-,TGCGCCAGCAGCCAAGAATTAGCCTACGAGCAGTACTTC,CASSQELAYEQYF
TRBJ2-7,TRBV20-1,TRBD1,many,TGCAGTGCCTTAGGACAGGGGGCGTACGAGCAGTACTTC,CSALGQGAYEQYF
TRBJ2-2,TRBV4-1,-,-,TGCGCCAGCAGCCAAGAGCCGGGACCCTTCGCCGGGGAGCTGTTTTTT,CASSQEPGPFAGELFF
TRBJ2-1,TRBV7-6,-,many,TGTGCCAGCAGCTTCTTCGCGGGACAGTACAATGAGCAGTTCTTC,CASSFFAGQYNEQFF
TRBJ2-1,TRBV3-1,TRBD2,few,TGTGCCAGCAGCCACCTTACTAGCGGGAGGCGTAACAATGAGCAGTTCTTC,CASSHLTSGRRNNEQFF
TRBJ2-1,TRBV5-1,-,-,TGCGCCAGCAGCTTGGTCAGGATGAGCTACAATGAGCAGTTCTTC,CASSLVRMSYNEQFF
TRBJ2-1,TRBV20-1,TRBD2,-,TGCAGTGCTAGTTCAGGAGGACTAGCGGGCCTCAATGAGCAGTTCTTC,CSASSGGLAGLNEQFF
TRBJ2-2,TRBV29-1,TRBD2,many,TGCAGCGCAGGACTAGGGGTGTCGAACACCGGGGAGCTGTTTTTT,CSAGLGVSNTGELFF
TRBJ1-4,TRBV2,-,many,TGTGCCAGCACGGGGGAAGGACAAAAACTGTTTTTT,CASTGEGQKLFF
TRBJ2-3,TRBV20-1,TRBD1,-,TGCAGTGCTAGACCCCCGACAGGGATCAAGGATACGCAGTATTTT,CSARPPTGIKDTQYF
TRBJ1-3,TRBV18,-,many,TGTGCCAGCTCACCACCGGGCAGGGGCTCTGGAAACACCATATATTTT,CASSPPGRGSGNTIYF
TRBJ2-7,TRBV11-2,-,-,TGTGCCAGCAGCTTAGATAGGCAGTCCTACGAGCAGTACTTC,CASSLDRQSYEQYF
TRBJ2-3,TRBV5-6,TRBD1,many,TGTGCCAGCAGCCGAAGACAGGGGGAGGCAGATACGCAGTATTTT,CASSRRQGEADTQYF
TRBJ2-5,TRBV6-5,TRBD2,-,TGTGCCAGCAGTTCGAGGGTAGCGGGAGGGAAAGAGACCCAGTACTTC,CASSSRVAGGKETQYF
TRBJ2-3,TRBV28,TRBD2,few,TGTGCCAGCAGTTTACCCGGACTAGCGGGGGAAGATACGCAGTATTTT,CASSLPGLAGEDTQYF
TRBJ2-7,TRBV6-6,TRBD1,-,TGTGCCAGCAGTTTCGGACAGGACCCTTACGAGCAGTACTTC,CASSFGQDPYEQYF
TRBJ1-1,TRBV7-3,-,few,TGTGCCAGCAGCGAACAGCATTACACTGAAGCTTTCTTT,CASSEQHYTEAFF
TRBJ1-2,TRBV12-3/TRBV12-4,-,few,TGTGCCAGCAGACGCACGGGGCTGGACTATGGCTACACCTTC,CASRRTGLDYGYTF
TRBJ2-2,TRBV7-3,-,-,TGTGCCAGCAGCCCGCACGGCGCCACGAACACCGGGGAGCTGTTTTTT,CASSPHGATNTGELFF
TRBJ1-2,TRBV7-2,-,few,TGTGCCAGCAGCTCTGGTTTCGGAGGGAGGAACTATGGCTACACCTTC,CASSSGFGGRNYGYTF
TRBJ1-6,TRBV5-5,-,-,TGTGCCAGCAGCTTTTTTGGGTCACCCCTCCACTTT,CASSFFGSPLHF
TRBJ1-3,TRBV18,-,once,TGTGCCAGCTCACCATTCGAGGGCGGAGGAAACACCATATATTTT,CASSPFEGGGNTIYF
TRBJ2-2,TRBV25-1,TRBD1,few,TGTGCCAGCAGTGAATGGGACAGCCAAAACACCGGGGAGCTGTTTTTT,CASSEWDSQNTGELFF
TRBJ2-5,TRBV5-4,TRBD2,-,TGTGCCAGCAGCTCCTGGACTAGGCAAGAGACCCAGTACTTC,CASSSWTRQETQYF
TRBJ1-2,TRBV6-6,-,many,TGTGCCAGCAGTTATCCCGAGGACAGAGCCTATGGCTACACCTTC,CASSYPEDRAYGYTF
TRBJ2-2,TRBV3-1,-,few,TGTGCCAGCAGCCAAGATCGAGGAGACGTGATAAGCGGGGAGCTGTTTTTT,CASSQDRGDVISGELFF
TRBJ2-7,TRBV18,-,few,TGTGCCAGCTCACCACCGACCAGCAACGAGCAGTACTTC,CASSPPTSNEQYF
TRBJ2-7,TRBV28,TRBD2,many,TGTGCCAGCAGTTTATGGACTAGCGGGAGGAGCGAGCAGTACTTC,CASSLWTSGRSEQYF
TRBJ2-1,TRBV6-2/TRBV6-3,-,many,TGTGCCAGCAGCTCCGACAGGTTCATGTACAATGAGCAGTTCTTC,CASSSDRFMYNEQFF